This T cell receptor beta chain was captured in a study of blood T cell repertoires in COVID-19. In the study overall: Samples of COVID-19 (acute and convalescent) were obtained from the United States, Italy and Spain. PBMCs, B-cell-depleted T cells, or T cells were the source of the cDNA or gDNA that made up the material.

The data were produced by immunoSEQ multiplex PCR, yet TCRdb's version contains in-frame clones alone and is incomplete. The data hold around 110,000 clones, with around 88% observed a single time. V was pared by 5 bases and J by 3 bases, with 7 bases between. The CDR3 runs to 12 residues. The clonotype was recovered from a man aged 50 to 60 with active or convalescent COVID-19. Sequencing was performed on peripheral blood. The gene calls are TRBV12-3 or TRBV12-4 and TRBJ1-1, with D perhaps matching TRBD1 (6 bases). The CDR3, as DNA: TGTGCCAGCAGTGACAGGTACACTGAAGCTTTCTTT. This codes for CASSDRYTEAFF.